The rows below give T cell receptor beta chains drawn from one sample of a study of radiation and T cells in renal cell carcinoma. Assay: immunoSEQ multiplex PCR; the TCRdb copy retains only in-frame clones and omits some. The sample holds some 150,000 clones, roughly 85% seen once. The input for sequencing was blood, taken from a patient whose treatment included radiotherapy and nephrectomy. Source of these receptors: a woman aged 45-60 years with renal cell carcinoma. The CDR3 runs from the conserved cysteine through the conserved F or W. A D gene is named only where the DNA matches it firmly.

cdr3_aa cdr3_length d_call v_call
CASSTSGNTDTQYF 14 TRBD2 TRBV6-5
CASRGLALTYEQYF 14 TRBD2 TRBV27
CASRTGGANYGYTF 14 NA TRBV6-6
CSGSSGTGSGELFF 14 TRBD1 TRBV29-1
CASSERGPTQYF 12 NA TRBV6-1
CASSLRAGYGYTF 13 NA TRBV27
CASSAGLAATDTQYF 15 TRBD2 TRBV7-6
CASSLGAGPKETQYF 15 NA TRBV7-9
CSAPRNTEAFF 11 NA TRBV20-1
CASGEDWNTGELFF 14 NA TRBV7-9
CASSDRDRGPSGANVLTF 18 TRBD1 TRBV9
CASSPPITEDYEQYF 15 NA TRBV18
CASSLFKADEAFF 13 NA TRBV6-6
CASSLEDSYNSPLHF 15 NA TRBV11-2
CASSLAGNNEQYF 13 NA TRBV5-4
CASSPLPPSTEAFF 14 NA TRBV18
CASSRNFLANNTGELFF 17 NA TRBV12-1
CAIRPTGQSGEPQHF 15 TRBD1 TRBV10-3
CASSLELADQETQYF 15 NA TRBV7-2
CASSTGGSNQPQHF 14 NA TRBV7-9
CASSNFQESDTQYF 14 NA TRBV13
CSVSLTSGREPAYEQYF 17 TRBD2 TRBV29-1
CASSISQLNYEQYF 14 NA TRBV19
CASSVGGEYEQYF 13 NA TRBV9
CATGRAGADTQYF 13 NA TRBV6-5
CASSYASGGHQPQHF 15 NA TRBV6-5
CASSGNTEAFF 11 NA TRBV6-5
CASSFTGRGYEQYF 14 NA TRBV9
CASSPFSGKELFF 13 NA TRBV18
CSVDLLTGMDGYTF 14 TRBD1 TRBV29-1
CASSYFRDSGYTF 13 TRBD1 TRBV6-5
CATTRQEAYEQYF 13 NA TRBV5-4
CASSQGLIAGVPDTQYF 17 TRBD2 TRBV4-3
CAISGTGRVNTEAFF 15 NA TRBV10-3
CASSLNQGAYGYTF 14 TRBD1 TRBV7-2
CASSREASGENNEQFF 16 TRBD2 TRBV5-1
CASSQDLGTQYF 12 NA TRBV4-3
CASSPRWGRGRDTQYF 16 NA TRBV7-9
CASSQDYGLGQPQHF 15 NA TRBV4-3
CASSQGSRNTEAFF 14 NA TRBV4-3
CASSYRGNEKLFF 13 NA TRBV6-6
CASSPESGNYGYTF 14 NA TRBV5-1
CASSDWETQYF 11 NA TRBV25-1
CASSPDDTQYF 11 NA TRBV5-1
CASSEGQGRNGYTF 14 TRBD1 TRBV6-1
CSVASGTGLGGYTF 14 TRBD1 TRBV29-1
CASSLGPNNEQFF 13 NA TRBV5-1
CASTPGLQETQYF 13 NA TRBV2